This TCR beta chain was recorded in a study of T cell responses to AZD1222 COVID-19 vaccine (dated by TCRdb to the early 2020s). Looking at the study overall: AZD1222 recipients whose second dose came at about 4 weeks and those whose second dose came at about 12 weeks were combined into one group, since spike-specific TCR depth and breadth did not differ between the two schedules. A total of about 230 trial participants underwent TCR sequencing, of whom 200 to 220 received two doses of AZD1222 and about 25 received two doses of the MenACWY control vaccine. Trial participants were enrolled by age into 18-55, 56-69 and 70-plus year subgroups, with roughly 160, 29 and 62 TCR-sequenced participants respectively. What the work shows at the level of the full study, not this receptor alone: Conclusions about previously exposed vaccinees were limited because only a handful of AZD1222 recipients were SARS-CoV-2 seropositive at baseline. In the small 56-69-year group, the increase in depth fell short of significance, most likely because of low power. After two AZD1222 doses, spike-specific TCR breadth and depth were significantly higher than at day 0 and than in MenACWY recipients. The vaccine-associated CD4 TCRs covered the entire spike protein, and the dominant responses fell in regions 160-218 and 743-854. No day 14 peak-response samples were available, so repertoires were characterized only after the peak T cell response. Reportedly, almost half of the unique spike-specific TCRs recognized epitopes lying outside the regions that are mutated in the B.1.351 and B.1.1.7 variants. Participants were mostly white British, with more females than males. The authors suggested clonal diversity may have been underestimated.

Reading the germline V gene gives CDR1 SGHRS and CDR2 YFSETQ. The CDR3 goes from the cysteine to the phenylalanine over 12 residues. CDR3 DNA only is kept here, 36 bases in frame from base 1. Cut back by 0 bases and 11 bases, the V and J ends lie 11 bases apart. Points on this clone: Its antigen is not yet known. The record has no base qualities; no much larger clone is one base away.

The CDR3 regions of human TCRbeta chains were subjected to immunosequencing. On the authors' methods: TCRs in the repertoires were compared against a reference library of SARS-CoV-2-specific TCRs that had been generated with the MIRA antigen-specificity platform. Breadth was defined as the fraction of unique TCRs that were SARS-CoV-2-associated, and depth was defined as the fraction of total T cells that were SARS-CoV-2-associated. Using the MIRA data, every spike-specific TCR was mapped to the spike region that the TCR reacted to and assigned to either a CD4 or a CD8 class. Log10-transformed breadth and depth values were compared by one-way ANOVA with Sidak's multiple comparisons tests. TCRdb's version of the immuneACCESS table is confined to in-frame rearrangements and falls short of the full clone set. An unresolved V gene accounts for under half of the shortfall where checked; the remainder is of unknown origin. V and J calls and clone size come straight from that table; D and trimming were deduced from the DNA. The sample data list some 120,000 clones, and over 75% of these were observed just once. The ten largest account for approximately 2.5% of the sample.

This sample's time point label indicates: baseline before first vaccination. Vaccinee samples came from UK trials COV001 and COV002, including a single-blind randomized controlled phase 2/3 trial of AZD1222 (ChAdOx1 nCoV-19) in healthy adults. For TCRbeta chain sequencing, PBMC samples from trial participants were taken at day 0 and at day 28 after the second dose. This sample comprised peripheral blood, obtained on day 0 of AZD1222 vaccination. The origin of this receptor is an adult in good health. The sequence links TRBV5-1 to TRBJ1-1, with TRBD1 as a weak D call on 5 bases. The DNA is as follows: TGCGCCAGCAGCTTGGAGGGACTGGTCGCTTTCTTT. It translates to CASSLEGLVAFF.